This TCR beta chain appears in the sequencing data of a study of T cells in tumors after PD-1 blockade. Study at large: Either cemiplimab 350 mg every 2 weeks or pembrolizumab 200 mg every 3 weeks was given. A subset received ongoing vismodegib 150 mg daily alongside anti-PD-1 therapy.

Input was about 550 ng to 6,004 ng of genomic DNA from tumor or blood. The V gene's germline CDR1 is LGHNT and CDR2 FRNRAP. The length of the CDR3 is 14 residues. Trimming left V 3 bases short and J 7 bases short, with 13 bases between. Clones were sequenced by immunoSEQ multiplex PCR, and TCRdb holds only the in-frame ones, with some missing. The sample includes roughly 59,000 clones, about four fifths seen only once; the top ten take roughly 13%. This chain connects TRBV12-5 to TRBJ1-5; no firm D call. The sequence came from a human donor with basal cell carcinoma. Sequencing used PBMCs, obtained before anti-PD-1 treatment. The CDR3 sequence: CASGFLGRAQPQHF. The CDR3 DNA sequence: TGTGCTAGTGGTTTCCTAGGGCGTGCGCAGCCCCAGCATTTT. Full variable domain (missing parts from reference TRBV12-5 and TRBJ1-5): DARVTQTPRHKVTEMGQEVTMRCQPILGHNTVFWYRQTMMQGLELLAYFRNRAPLDDSGMPKDRFSAEMPDATLATLKIQPSEPRDSAVYFCASGFLGRAQPQHFGDGTRLSIL.